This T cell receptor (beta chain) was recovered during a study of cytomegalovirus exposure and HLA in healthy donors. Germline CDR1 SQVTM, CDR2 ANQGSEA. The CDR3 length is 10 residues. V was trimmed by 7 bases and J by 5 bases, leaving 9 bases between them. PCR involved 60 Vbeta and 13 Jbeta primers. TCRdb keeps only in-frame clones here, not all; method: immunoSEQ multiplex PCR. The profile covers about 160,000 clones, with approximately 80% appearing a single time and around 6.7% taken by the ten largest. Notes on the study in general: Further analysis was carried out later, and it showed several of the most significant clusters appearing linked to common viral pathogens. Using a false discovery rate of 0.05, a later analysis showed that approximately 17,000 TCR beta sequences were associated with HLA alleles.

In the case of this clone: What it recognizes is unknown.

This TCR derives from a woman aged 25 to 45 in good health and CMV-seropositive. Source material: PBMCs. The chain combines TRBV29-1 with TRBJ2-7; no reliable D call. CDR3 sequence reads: CSAGFDEQYF. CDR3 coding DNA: TGCAGCGCTGGCTTCGACGAGCAGTACTTC.